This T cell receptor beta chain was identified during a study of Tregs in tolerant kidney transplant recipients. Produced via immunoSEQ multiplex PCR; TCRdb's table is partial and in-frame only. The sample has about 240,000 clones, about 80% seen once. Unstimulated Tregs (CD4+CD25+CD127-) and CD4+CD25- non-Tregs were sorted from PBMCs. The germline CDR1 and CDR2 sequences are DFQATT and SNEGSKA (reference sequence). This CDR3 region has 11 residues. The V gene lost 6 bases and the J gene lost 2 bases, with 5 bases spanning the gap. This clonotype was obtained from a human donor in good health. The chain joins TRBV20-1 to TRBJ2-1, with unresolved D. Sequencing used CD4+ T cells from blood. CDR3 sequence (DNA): TGCAGTGCCCCCGCCTACAATGAGCAGTTCTTC. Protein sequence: CSAPAYNEQFF.